This T cell receptor beta chain was observed in a study of blood T cell repertoires in COVID-19. Study background: Sources were T cells, B-cell-depleted T cells, or PBMCs; the material itself was cDNA or gDNA.

In this sample, this clone turned up a few times. Clones were read by immunoSEQ multiplex PCR, and TCRdb kept only the in-frame ones, dropping some. The sample has 150,000 to 200,000 clones, roughly 84% seen once; the top ten hold 18%. During active infection, Seattle patients enrolled and were then monitored through disease. Unmatched junction bases numbered 7, after V lost 1 base and J lost 7 bases. The CDR3 totals 16 residues. From germline, CDR1 is LGHDT and CDR2 YNNKEL (reference sequence). The sequence was collected from a person aged 70 to 85 with COVID-19, enrolled during active disease. The genes are TRBV3-1 (or the pseudogene TRBV3-2) and TRBJ2-2; 9 bases match TRBD2. Source material: peripheral blood. The CDR3 loop reads CASSQVAGGRSGELFF. The CDR3 DNA reads TGTGCCAGCAGCCAAGTTGCGGGAGGGCGTAGCGGGGAGCTGTTTTTT.